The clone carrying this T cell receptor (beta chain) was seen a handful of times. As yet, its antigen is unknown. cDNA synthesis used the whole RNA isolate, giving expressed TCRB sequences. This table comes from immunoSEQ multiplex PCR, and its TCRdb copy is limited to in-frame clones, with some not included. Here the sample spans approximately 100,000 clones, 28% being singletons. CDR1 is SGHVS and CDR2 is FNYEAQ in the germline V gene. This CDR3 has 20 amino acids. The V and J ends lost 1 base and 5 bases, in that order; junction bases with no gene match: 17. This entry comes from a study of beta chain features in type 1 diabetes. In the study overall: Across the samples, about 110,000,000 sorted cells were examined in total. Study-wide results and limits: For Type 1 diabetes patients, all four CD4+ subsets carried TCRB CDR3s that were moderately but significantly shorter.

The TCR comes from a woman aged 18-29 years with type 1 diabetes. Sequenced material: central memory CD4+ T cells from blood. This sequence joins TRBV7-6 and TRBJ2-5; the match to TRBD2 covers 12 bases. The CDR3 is CASSLVPQATSGRFRETQYF. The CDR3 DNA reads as TGTGCCAGCAGCTTAGTCCCCCAAGCTACTAGCGGGAGGTTTCGGGAGACCCAGTACTTC.